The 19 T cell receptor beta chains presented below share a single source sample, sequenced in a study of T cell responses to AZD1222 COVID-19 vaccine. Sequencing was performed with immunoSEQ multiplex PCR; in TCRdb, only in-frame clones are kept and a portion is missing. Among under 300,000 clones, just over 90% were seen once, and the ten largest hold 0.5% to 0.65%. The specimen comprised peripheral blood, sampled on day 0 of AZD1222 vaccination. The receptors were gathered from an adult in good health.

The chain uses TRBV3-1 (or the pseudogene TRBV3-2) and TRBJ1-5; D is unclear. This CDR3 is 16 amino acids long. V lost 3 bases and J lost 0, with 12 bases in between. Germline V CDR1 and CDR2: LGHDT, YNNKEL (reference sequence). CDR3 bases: TGTGCCAGCAGCCATTCCAGCTTCCATAGCAATCAGCCCCAGCATTTT. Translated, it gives CASSHSSFHSNQPQHF.

CDR3 region: CASSHLTSGTNEQYF. DNA for the CDR3: TGTGCCAGCAGCCATCTGACTAGCGGGACCAACGAGCAGTACTTC. The chain combines TRBV3-1 (or the pseudogene TRBV3-2) with TRBJ2-7; 11 positions match TRBD2. The length of the CDR3 is 15 residues. Germline CDR1 LGHDT, CDR2 YNNKEL (reference sequence). With 3 bases clipped from V and 5 bases from J, the junction kept 6 bases outside the gene matches.

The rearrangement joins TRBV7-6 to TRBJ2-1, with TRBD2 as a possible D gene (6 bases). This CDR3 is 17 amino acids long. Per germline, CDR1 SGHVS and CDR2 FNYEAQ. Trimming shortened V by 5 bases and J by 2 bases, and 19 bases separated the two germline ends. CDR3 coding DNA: TGTGCCAGCAGCGGAACGGCTCCGGGAGACACCTACAATGAGCAGTTCTTC. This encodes CASSGTAPGDTYNEQFF.

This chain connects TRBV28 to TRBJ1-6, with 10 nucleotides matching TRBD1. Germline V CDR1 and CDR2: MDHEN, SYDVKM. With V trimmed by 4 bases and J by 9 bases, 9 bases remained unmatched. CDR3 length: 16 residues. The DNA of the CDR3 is TGTGCCAGCAGTTCCCCGGGGACAGGGGACCTTTCACCCCTCCACTTT. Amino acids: CASSSPGTGDLSPLHF.

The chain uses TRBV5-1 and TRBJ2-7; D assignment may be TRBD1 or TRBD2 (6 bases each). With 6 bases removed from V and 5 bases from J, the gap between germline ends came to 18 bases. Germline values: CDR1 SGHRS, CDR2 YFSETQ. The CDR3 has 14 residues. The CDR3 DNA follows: TGCGCCAGCACTCCGGGGGACACATCTCACGAGCAGTACTTC. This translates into CASTPGDTSHEQYF.

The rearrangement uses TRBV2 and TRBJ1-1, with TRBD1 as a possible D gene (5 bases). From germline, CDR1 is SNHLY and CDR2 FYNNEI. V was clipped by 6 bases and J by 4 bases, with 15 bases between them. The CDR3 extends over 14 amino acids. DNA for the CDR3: TGTGCCAGCAGGCCTTACATGGGGGGCACTGAAGCTTTCTTT. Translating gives CASRPYMGGTEAFF.

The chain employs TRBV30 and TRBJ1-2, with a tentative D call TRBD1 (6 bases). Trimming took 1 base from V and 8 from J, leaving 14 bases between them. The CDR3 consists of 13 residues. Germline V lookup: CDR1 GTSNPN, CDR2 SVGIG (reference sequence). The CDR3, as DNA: TGTGCCTGGAGTGCCTGGGCCCAGGGGGGCTACACCTTC. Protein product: CAWSAWAQGGYTF.

The CDR3 DNA follows: TGCAGCGCGGGACAGGGAGATGGAGATACGCAGTATTTT. This encodes CSAGQGDGDTQYF. The rearrangement uses TRBV29-1 and TRBJ2-3, with 9 bases identical to TRBD1. The V gene end was trimmed by 7 bases and the J gene end by 5 bases; junction bases not matched to a gene: 7. CDR3 length equals 13 residues. Germline V gives CDR1 SQVTM, CDR2 ANQGSEA.

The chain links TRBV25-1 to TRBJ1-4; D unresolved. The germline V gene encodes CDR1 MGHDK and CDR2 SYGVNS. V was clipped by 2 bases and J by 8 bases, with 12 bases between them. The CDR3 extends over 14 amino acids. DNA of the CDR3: TGTGCCAGCAGTGAAACGGTCCCGGAGGAAAAACTGTTTTTT. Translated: CASSETVPEEKLFF.

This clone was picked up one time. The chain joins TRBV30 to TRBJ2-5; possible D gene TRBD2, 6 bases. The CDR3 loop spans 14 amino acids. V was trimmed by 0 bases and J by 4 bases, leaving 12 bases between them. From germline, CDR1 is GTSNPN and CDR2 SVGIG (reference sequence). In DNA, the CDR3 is TGTGCCTGGAGTGTCGTCGGGAGAGGAGAGACCCAGTACTTC. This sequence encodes CAWSVVGRGETQYF.

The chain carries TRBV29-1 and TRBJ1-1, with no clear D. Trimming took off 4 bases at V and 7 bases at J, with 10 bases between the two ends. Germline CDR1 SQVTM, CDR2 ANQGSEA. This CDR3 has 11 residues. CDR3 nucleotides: TGCAGCGTTGGAAGCGGCGGTGAAGCTTTCTTT. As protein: CSVGSGGEAFF.

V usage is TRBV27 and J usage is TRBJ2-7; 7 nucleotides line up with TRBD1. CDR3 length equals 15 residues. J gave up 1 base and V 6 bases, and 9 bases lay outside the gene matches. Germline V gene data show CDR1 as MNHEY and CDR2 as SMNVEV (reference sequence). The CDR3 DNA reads TGTGCCAGCAGCCCTGACAGGGCGTATTCCTACGAGCAGTACTTC. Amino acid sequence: CASSPDRAYSYEQYF.

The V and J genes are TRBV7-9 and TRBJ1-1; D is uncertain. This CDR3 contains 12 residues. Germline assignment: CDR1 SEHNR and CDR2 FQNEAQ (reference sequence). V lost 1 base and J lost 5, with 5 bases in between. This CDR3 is CASSLGETEAFF. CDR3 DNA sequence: TGTGCCAGCAGCTTAGGTGAGACTGAAGCTTTCTTT.

DNA for the CDR3: TGTGCCAGCAGTTCCATAGGGACCCACGTCGGGGAAGCTTTCTTT. Protein: CASSSIGTHVGEAFF. V and J are TRBV28 and TRBJ1-1, with D tentatively TRBD1 (5 bases). CDR3 length: 15 amino acids. In germline, CDR1 is MDHEN, CDR2 SYDVKM. Trimming cost V 4 bases and J 8 bases, with 20 bases left between them.

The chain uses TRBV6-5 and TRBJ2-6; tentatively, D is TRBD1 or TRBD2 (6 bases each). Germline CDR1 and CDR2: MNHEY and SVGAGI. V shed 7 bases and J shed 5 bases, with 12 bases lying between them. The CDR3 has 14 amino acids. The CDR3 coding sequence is TGTGCCAGCACACGGGGGCGGTGGGCCAACGTCCTGACTTTC. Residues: CASTRGRWANVLTF.

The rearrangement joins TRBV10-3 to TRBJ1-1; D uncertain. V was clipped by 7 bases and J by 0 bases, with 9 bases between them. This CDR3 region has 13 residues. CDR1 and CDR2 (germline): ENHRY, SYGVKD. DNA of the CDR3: TGTGCCATCACCCCCACCTTGAACACTGAAGCTTTCTTT. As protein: CAITPTLNTEAFF.

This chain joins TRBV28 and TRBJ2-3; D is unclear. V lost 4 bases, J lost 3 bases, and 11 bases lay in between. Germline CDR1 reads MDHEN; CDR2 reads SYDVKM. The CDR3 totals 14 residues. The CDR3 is CASSSPSATDTQYF. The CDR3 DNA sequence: TGTGCCAGCAGTTCCCCCTCAGCGACAGATACGCAGTATTTT.

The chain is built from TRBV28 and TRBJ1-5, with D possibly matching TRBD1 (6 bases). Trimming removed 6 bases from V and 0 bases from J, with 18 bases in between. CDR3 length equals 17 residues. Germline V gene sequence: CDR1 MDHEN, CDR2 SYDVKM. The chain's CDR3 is CASRATGLYDSNQPQHF. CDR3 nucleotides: TGTGCCAGCAGGGCTACAGGGTTGTACGATAGCAATCAGCCCCAGCATTTT.

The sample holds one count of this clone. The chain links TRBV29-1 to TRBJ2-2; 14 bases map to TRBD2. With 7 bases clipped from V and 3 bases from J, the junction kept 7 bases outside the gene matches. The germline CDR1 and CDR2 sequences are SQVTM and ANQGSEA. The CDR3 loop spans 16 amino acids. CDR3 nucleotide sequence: TGCAGCGCCCGACTAGCGGGAGGGCCTCACACCGGGGAGCTGTTTTTT. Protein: CSARLAGGPHTGELFF.